The 11 T cell receptor beta chains below were found in one sample sequenced in a study of blood T cell repertoires in COVID-19. Profiled with immunoSEQ multiplex PCR; TCRdb holds only in-frame clones, not every one. The table has under 45,000 clones, about 86% seen once. Sequencing was performed on peripheral blood. The origin of the receptors is a human donor in a cohort sampled during active COVID-19.

The V and J genes are TRBV30 and TRBJ1-6; 7 nucleotides line up with TRBD1. After removal of 4 bases from V and 9 bases from J, the junction contained 3 bases not matched to a gene. The CDR3 length is 12 residues. Germline CDR1 reads GTSNPN; CDR2 reads SVGIG (reference sequence). The CDR3 DNA reads as TGTGCCTGGATTGACAGGGCTTCACCCCTCCACTTT. This gives the protein CAWIDRASPLHF.

The chain links TRBV9 to TRBJ1-2; D uncertain. The CDR3 totals 15 residues. CDR1 is SGDLS and CDR2 is YYNGEE in the germline V gene. Trimming cost V 4 bases and J 4 bases, with 17 bases left between them. The CDR3 DNA reads TGTGCCAGCAGCCCGTCGACGGGGTACGGCTATGGCTACACCTTC. It codes for CASSPSTGYGYGYTF.

The chain links TRBV5-1 to TRBJ1-1; TRBD1 is a possible D gene (6 bases). Trimming removed 0 bases from V and 3 bases from J, with 12 bases in between. Germline V gene data show CDR1 as SGHRS and CDR2 as YFSETQ. This CDR3 contains 15 residues. This chain's CDR3 is CASSLATKGDTEAFF. CDR3 sequence (DNA): TGCGCCAGCAGCTTGGCCACCAAGGGGGACACTGAAGCTTTCTTT.

This clone was seen a few times. For the CDR3, the DNA is TGTGCCAGCAGTTTTTGGAACCTCAGGGGGAACACCGGGGAGCTGTTTTTT. It encodes CASSFWNLRGNTGELFF. The chain has TRBV27 and TRBJ2-2, with D maybe TRBD1 (6 bases). This CDR3 has 17 residues. V was trimmed by 3 bases and J by 1 base, leaving 15 bases between them. CDR1 MNHEY and CDR2 SMNVEV come from the germline V gene (reference sequence).

The genes are TRBV5-6 and TRBJ1-3, with 10 bases matching TRBD1. Germline V gene lookup returns CDR1 SGHDT and CDR2 YYEEEE. J was trimmed by 0 bases and V by 1 base; bases with no gene match: 7. The length of the CDR3 is 18 residues. The CDR3 coding sequence is TGTGCCAGCAGCTTGTCATGGGACAGGGGCGTCTCTGGAAACACCATATATTTT. It encodes CASSLSWDRGVSGNTIYF. The whole variable domain, filled in from reference TRBV5-6 and TRBJ1-3, reads DAGVTQSPTHLIKTRGQQVTLRCSPKSGHDTVSWYQQALGQGPQFIFQYYEEEERQRGNFPDRFSGHQFPNYSSELNVNALLLGDSALYLCASSLSWDRGVSGNTIYFGEGSWLTVV.

This clone was counted only a few times. The rearrangement joins TRBV11-2 to TRBJ1-2; TRBD1 is a possible D gene (5 bases). This CDR3 comprises 15 residues. Germline V lookup: CDR1 SGHAT, CDR2 FQNNGV. V dropped 1 base and J dropped 0 bases, with 9 bases sitting between them. The CDR3 nucleotides are TGTGCCAGCAGCTTAGGACAGACAGCTAACTATGGCTACACCTTC. This encodes CASSLGQTANYGYTF.

J is TRBJ2-7 and V is TRBV5-4, with D perhaps TRBD1 (6 bases). Per germline, CDR1 SGHNT and CDR2 YYREEE (reference sequence). V was clipped by 4 bases and J by 1 base, with 12 bases between them. The CDR3 runs 14 residues. CDR3 coding DNA: TGTGCCAGCAGCCTGGACAGAAGATCCTACGAGCAGTACTTC. This encodes CASSLDRRSYEQYF.

This clone appeared a single time. The J gene is TRBJ2-5, the V gene TRBV3-1 (or the pseudogene TRBV3-2), with D perhaps TRBD2 (5 bases). The V gene's germline CDR1 is LGHDT and CDR2 YNNKEL (reference sequence). The CDR3 contains 12 residues. The V end lost 10 bases, the J end lost 5 bases, and 14 bases lay between the germline ends. The CDR3 DNA reads as TGTGCCACCACTAAACCGGGGGAGACCCAGTACTTC. Its translation is CATTKPGETQYF.

This clone appeared once. The rearrangement joins TRBV19 to TRBJ1-1; D gene unclear. The CDR3 loop spans 13 amino acids. Germline CDR1 and CDR2: LNHDA and SQIVND (reference sequence). V was shortened by 8 bases and J by 8 bases, with 18 bases between the two germline ends. The CDR3 DNA sequence: TGTGCCAGTCTCGGCCTAGTGATTGGGGAAGCTTTCTTT. Its protein product is CASLGLVIGEAFF. Using reference TRBV19 and TRBJ1-1 for the parts outside the CDR3, the full variable domain is DGGITQSPKYLFRKEGQNVTLSCEQNLNHDAMYWYRQDPGQGLRLIYYSQIVNDFQKGDIAEGYSVSREKKESFPLTVTSAQKNPTAFYLCASLGLVIGEAFFGQGTRLTVV.

This chain connects TRBV18 to TRBJ1-2, with D perhaps TRBD1 (6 bases). Germline loops: CDR1 KGHSH, CDR2 LQKENI. The CDR3 runs 14 residues. The V end lost 3 bases, the J end lost 6 bases, and 14 bases lay between the germline ends. CDR3 loop: CASSPTKGVDGYTF. CDR3 sequence (DNA): TGTGCCAGCTCACCGACCAAGGGGGTTGATGGCTACACCTTC.

This rearrangement joins TRBV6-1 to TRBJ1-6; D not certain. Germline CDR1 MNHNS, CDR2 SASEGT. The V and J ends lost 7 bases and 5 bases respectively, with 12 bases between them. The CDR3 spans 14 residues. CDR3 region: CASTPRGDNSPLHF. CDR3 in DNA: TGTGCCAGCACCCCACGAGGAGATAATTCACCCCTCCACTTT.